The clone carrying this T cell receptor (beta chain) was recorded at least ten times. The antigen remains undetermined. The hyperthyroidism patients had all been newly diagnosed, and their disease duration was under 2 months. Their ages ranged from 18 to 65 years. Lactation, pregnancy, other autoimmune disease or uncontrolled infection led to exclusion of patients. CDR1 is SEHNR, CDR2 FQNEAQ, per germline (reference sequence). Trimming cost V 0 bases and J 6 bases; bases outside gene matches: 5. The CDR3 extends over 15 amino acids. The entry originates in a study of T cells in Graves' hyperthyroidism and ophthalmopathy. Study results and caveats: Separation of ophthalmopathy from stable hyperthyroidism was achieved by a 13 V-J model. Prediction of ophthalmopathy progression came a median 6.5 months pre-onset.

Template material for amplifying TCR beta CDR3 regions consisted of RNA transcripts. The HTBI primer set served for first-round RT-PCR of the TCR CDR3. TCRdb re-called the multiplex PCR reads through MiXCR, storing one row per CDR3 protein. The sample lists roughly 380,000 distinct CDR3 sequences; approximately 14% were seen once. The chain is built from TRBV7-9 and TRBJ2-3; 8 positions agree with TRBD2. This receptor was obtained from a woman between 55 and 75 years old with Graves' hyperthyroidism. Sequencing was performed on blood. The CDR3 bases are TGTGCCAGCAGCTTAGCTAGCGGGGAGGAGGATACGCAGTATTTT. Its translation is CASSLASGEEDTQYF.